A single sample is the source of the 8 T cell receptor beta chains below, sequenced in a study of CD8+ T cells in alopecia areata. Extracted from the samples, RNA was reverse transcribed into cDNA to serve as the sequencing template. Measured with immunoSEQ multiplex PCR; TCRdb has only the in-frame clones, and not every one. The top ten hold approximately 1.4% of the sample, which has some 200,000 clones, more than 45% seen once. Treatment denoted: oral pan-JAK inhibitor, 5-10 mg twice daily. The sample here was CD4+ T cells sorted from blood, taken at week 4, from a patient treated with tofacitinib. These receptors were obtained from a human donor with alopecia areata.

This chain joins TRBV7-2 and TRBJ1-5; 8 nucleotides match TRBD1. This CDR3 has 15 residues. V gave up 5 bases and J gave up 7 bases; unmatched junction bases: 10. The germline CDR1 and CDR2 sequences are SGHTA and FQGNSA. DNA of the CDR3: TGTGCCAGCAGCCGTCGAGTGGGACAGGACCAGCCCCAGCATTTT. This codes for CASSRRVGQDQPQHF. Drawing the rest from reference TRBV7-2 and TRBJ1-5, the complete variable domain is GAGVSQSPSNKVTEKGKDVELRCDPISGHTALYWYRQSLGQGLEFLIYFQGNSAPDKSGLPSDRFSAERTGGSVSTLTIQRTQQEDSAVYLCASSRRVGQDQPQHFGDGTRLSIL.

This sequence joins TRBV7-8 and TRBJ2-3; D is unresolved. The germline gives CDR1 SGHVS, CDR2 FQNEAQ. The CDR3 sequence is 11 residues long. V dropped 10 bases and J dropped 6 bases, with 11 bases sitting between them. The CDR3: CATRSGDTQYF. The CDR3, as DNA: TGTGCCACCCGCTCAGGTGATACGCAGTATTTT. The full variable domain, with the rest looked up from reference TRBV7-8 and TRBJ2-3, is GAGVSQSPRYKVAKRGQDVALRCDPISGHVSLFWYQQALGQGPEFLTYFQNEAQLDKSGLPSDRFFAERPEGSVSTLKIQRTQQEDSAVYLCATRSGDTQYFGPGTRLTVL.

This clone was picked up a small number of times. The genes are TRBV15 and TRBJ2-3; 12 bases fit TRBD2. CDR1 is LNHNV and CDR2 is YYDKDF in the germline V gene (reference sequence). This CDR3 region has 15 residues. The ends lost 4 bases at V and 6 bases at J; junction bases unmatched: 5. The CDR3 region has the DNA TGTGCCACCAGCAAGACTAGCGGGGGCCAGGATACGCAGTATTTT. This encodes CATSKTSGGQDTQYF.

This clone was seen a few times. The rearrangement links TRBV5-5 to TRBJ1-2, with TRBD1 as a possible D gene (6 bases). The CDR3 consists of 20 residues. Germline V gene sequence: CDR1 SGHKS, CDR2 YYEKEE (reference sequence). V lost 4 bases, J lost 4 bases, and 32 bases lay in between. This CDR3 is CASSRRHEDRLRDSSYGYTF. CDR3 sequence (DNA): TGTGCCAGCAGCCGGAGGCACGAAGACAGGTTAAGAGACTCTTCCTATGGCTACACCTTC. Combining the CDR3 with reference TRBV5-5 and TRBJ1-2 gives the whole variable domain DAGVTQSPTHLIKTRGQQVTLRCSPISGHKSVSWYQQVLGQGPQFIFQYYEKEERGRGNFPDRFSARQFPNYSSELNVNALLLGDSALYLCASSRRHEDRLRDSSYGYTFGSGTRLTVV.

The V gene is TRBV9, the J gene TRBJ1-2, with a tentative D call TRBD1 (5 bases). In germline, CDR1 is SGDLS, CDR2 YYNGEE. Trimming removed 3 bases from V and 6 bases from J, with 21 bases in between. The CDR3 is 16 residues long. CDR3 DNA sequence: TGTGCCAGCAGCGCCAGACAGCTCAGACCGGACCATGGCTACACCTTC. Its protein product is CASSARQLRPDHGYTF.

DNA of the CDR3: TGTGCCAGCAGGACATTGAACACCGGGGAGCTGTTTTTT. Protein: CASRTLNTGELFF. The V and J genes are TRBV6-1 and TRBJ2-2; D unclear. The CDR3 is 13 residues long. V shed 6 bases and J shed 1 base, with 6 bases lying between them. Germline CDR1 is MNHNS and CDR2 is SASEGT.

This clone was observed a few times. This sequence joins TRBV4-3 and TRBJ1-2; 10 bases line up with TRBD1. There are 16 residues in the CDR3. V was clipped by 4 bases and J by 6 bases; unmatched bases: 11. Germline V gene data show CDR1 as LGHNA and CDR2 as YSLEER. The CDR3 DNA reads as TGCGCCAGCAGCCGGGACAGGGGACAGGGACTCCATGGCTACACCTTC. As protein: CASSRDRGQGLHGYTF.

This clone was counted only a few times. The chain couples TRBV5-1 to TRBJ2-3; a weak D match, TRBD1 (6 bases). Trimming removed 4 bases from V and 9 bases from J, with 15 bases in between. The CDR3 contains 13 residues. Germline CDR1 and CDR2: SGHRS and YFSETQ. The CDR3 sequence: CASSLAQGNTQYF. DNA for the CDR3: TGCGCCAGCAGCCTCGCACAGGGTAACACGCAGTATTTT. The variable domain in full, with the rest retrieved from reference TRBV5-1 and TRBJ2-3, is KAGVTQTPRYLIKTRGQQVTLSCSPISGHRSVSWYQQTPGQGLQFLFEYFSETQRNKGNFPGRFSGRQFSNSRSEMNVSTLELGDSALYLCASSLAQGNTQYFGPGTRLTVL.